These 7 T cell receptor beta chains originate from one sample sequenced in a study of T-cell memory formation after mild COVID-19. TCRdb used MiXCR to reprocess the 5' RACE reads, holding one entry per CDR3 protein. The sample has about 210,000 distinct CDR3 sequences; roughly 10% are singletons. Sequenced input: PBMCs or a T cell subset sorted from them (not recorded which). These receptors were obtained from a man aged 18 to 35 who had mild COVID-19 (a few samples of this study predate the infection). Cell type and time point are not known.

The chain links TRBV10-3 to TRBJ1-2; no clear D. CDR1 and CDR2 (germline): ENHRY, SYGVKD. V lost 3 bases to trimming and J lost 4 bases, with 9 bases between them. The CDR3 length is 13 residues. The CDR3 DNA is TGTGCCATCAGTGAAGAGGGCCGCTATGGCTACACCTTC. This encodes CAISEEGRYGYTF.

This clonotype was counted only a few times. J is TRBJ2-7 and V is TRBV5-1; TRBD1 might be the D (6 bases). Trimming took off 4 bases at V and 5 bases at J, with 13 bases between the two ends. This CDR3 has 13 residues. Germline lookup yields CDR1 SGHRS and CDR2 YFSETQ. CDR3 in DNA: TGCGCCAGCAGCAGCGGACAGACCAACGAGCAGTACTTC. It encodes CASSSGQTNEQYF.

J is TRBJ1-6 and V is TRBV4-1; 8 bases are a match to TRBD1. The CDR3 covers 16 residues. Germline-derived CDR1 and CDR2 are MGHRA and YSYEKL. Unmatched junction bases numbered 9, after V lost 3 bases and J lost 8 bases. The CDR3 sequence: CASSQASTGAYSPLHF. CDR3 sequence (DNA): TGCGCCAGCAGCCAGGCTTCGACAGGGGCCTATTCACCCCTCCACTTT.

This sequence joins TRBV6-2 or TRBV6-3 and TRBJ1-2; D is ambiguous. Deletions cut 2 bases from V and 4 bases from J, with 5 bases between. The length of the CDR3 is 12 residues. Germline CDR1 is MNHEY and CDR2 is SVGEGT. CDR3 nucleotides: TGTGCCAGCAGTTACCTCAGCTATGGCTACACCTTC. This sequence encodes CASSYLSYGYTF.

This clonotype has just a few counts. The V gene is TRBV9, the J gene TRBJ2-5; D possibly matches TRBD1 or TRBD2 (5 bases each). This CDR3 spans 14 amino acids. The V gene's germline CDR1 is SGDLS and CDR2 YYNGEE. Trimming removed 6 bases at V and 3 bases at J, with 15 bases between. The chain's CDR3 is CASNRVGTEETQYF. Written as DNA, the CDR3 is TGTGCCAGCAACCGCGTAGGGACCGAAGAGACCCAGTACTTC.

The chain uses TRBV11-2 and TRBJ2-2; D could derive from TRBD1 or TRBD2 (5 bases each). Germline V gene data show CDR1 as SGHAT and CDR2 as FQNNGV. The V gene lost 5 bases and the J gene lost 0 bases, with 16 bases spanning the gap. The CDR3 sequence is 17 residues long. The CDR3 spells CASSNEGTASNTGELFF. In DNA, the CDR3 is TGTGCCAGCAGCAACGAAGGGACGGCCTCGAACACCGGGGAGCTGTTTTTT.

V usage is TRBV5-6 and J usage is TRBJ1-2; D gene unclear. Trimming shortened V by 4 bases and J by 2 bases, and 15 bases separated the two germline ends. The CDR3 sequence is 15 residues long. From germline, CDR1 is SGHDT and CDR2 YYEEEE. This chain's CDR3 is CASSQRLTANYGYTF. The CDR3 DNA is TGTGCCAGCAGCCAACGACTGACCGCGAACTATGGCTACACCTTC.